This T cell receptor beta chain comes out of a study of regulatory T cells in long-lasting Graves disease. General observations from the study: It was peripheral blood alone, not thyroid tissue, that was studied.

Comment on this clonotype: What it recognizes is unknown.

Regarding time point: persistent/refractory GD, antithyroid drugs over 5 years with positive TRAb. PBMC RNA served as the TCR library source. Patient provenance is recorded as an endocrinology department in Xi'an, China. Assembly of TCR beta libraries relied on iRepertoire HTBI primers together with Arm-PCR of CDR3 regions. TCRdb recomputed calls from the multiplex PCR reads with MiXCR, one row per CDR3 protein. The sample yields some 370,000 distinct CDR3 sequences, roughly 24% seen once. CDR1 and CDR2 (germline): DFQATT, SNEGSKA (reference sequence). V lost 5 bases to trimming and J lost 0 bases, with 10 bases between them. The CDR3 totals 14 residues.

The material sequenced was peripheral blood mononuclear cells (PBMCs), taken when the disease was refractory, from a patient treated with antithyroid drugs. The rearrangement uses TRBV20-1 and TRBJ2-2, with D unresolved. The sequence derives from a woman in her forties with Graves disease. CDR3 DNA: TGCAGTGCTCGCCCGACCTCGAACACCGGGGAGCTGTTTTTT. Translation gives CSARPTSNTGELFF.